Detailed here is one T cell receptor beta chain. What it recognizes is unknown. CDR1 is SQVTM, CDR2 ANQGSEA, per germline. The V end was cut by 1 base, the J end by 7 bases, with 14 bases between. The CDR3 loop spans 14 amino acids. This sample is part of a study of cytomegalovirus exposure and HLA in healthy donors. Whole-study results and caveats: The authors listed 164 TCR beta chains as cytomegalovirus-associated. A few of the chains that were CMV-associated were confirmed in vitro to be specific for CMV antigens. It emerged from a later analysis that several of the most significant clusters appeared to be linked to common viral pathogens.

Vbeta (60) and Jbeta (13) primers were used in the PCR. Clones were read by immunoSEQ multiplex PCR, and TCRdb kept only the in-frame ones, dropping some. The sample comprises approximately 100,000 clones, 65% to 80% of which are singletons, and 3.5% to 4% rests with the top ten. J is TRBJ2-1 and V is TRBV29-1, with unresolved D. Sequencing was performed on PBMCs. This receptor was obtained from a woman between 45 and 65 years old in good health and CMV-seropositive. CDR3 amino acids: CSVEGRVKRNEQFF. CDR3 sequence (DNA): TGCAGCGTTGAAGGCCGGGTTAAAAGGAATGAGCAGTTCTTC.